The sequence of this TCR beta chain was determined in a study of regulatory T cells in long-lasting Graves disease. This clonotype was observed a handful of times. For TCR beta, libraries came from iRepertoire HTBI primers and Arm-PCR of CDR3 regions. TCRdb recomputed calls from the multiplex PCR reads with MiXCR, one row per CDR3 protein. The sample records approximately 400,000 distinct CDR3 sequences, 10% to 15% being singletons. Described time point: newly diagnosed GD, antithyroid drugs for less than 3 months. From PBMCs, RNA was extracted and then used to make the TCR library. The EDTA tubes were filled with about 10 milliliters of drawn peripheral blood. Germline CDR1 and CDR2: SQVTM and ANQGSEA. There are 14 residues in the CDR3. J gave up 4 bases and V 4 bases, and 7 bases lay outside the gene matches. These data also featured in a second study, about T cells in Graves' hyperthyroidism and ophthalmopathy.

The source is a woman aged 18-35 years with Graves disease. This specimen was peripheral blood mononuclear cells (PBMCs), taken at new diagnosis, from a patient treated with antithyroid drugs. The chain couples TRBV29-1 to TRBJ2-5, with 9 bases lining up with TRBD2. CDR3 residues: CSVAGGGAGETQYF. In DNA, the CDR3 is TGCAGCGTTGCTGGCGGGGGGGCGGGAGAGACCCAGTACTTC.